The T cell receptor (beta chain) under discussion was sequenced for a study of cytomegalovirus exposure and HLA in healthy donors. Whole-study results and caveats: The study recorded fewer than 200 TCR beta chains that were cytomegalovirus-associated.

PCR was performed using 60 Vbeta and 13 Jbeta primers. Assay: immunoSEQ multiplex PCR; the TCRdb copy retains only in-frame clones and omits some. The sample yields about 130,000 clones, 70% to 80% seen once. A remark on this clone: Its cognate antigen is unknown.

Trimming shortened V by 2 bases and J by 15 bases, and 17 bases separated the two germline ends. Germline V lookup: CDR1 MNHEY, CDR2 SVGAGI. This CDR3 is built from 13 residues. Specimen: PBMCs. V usage is TRBV6-5 and J usage is TRBJ1-5; D perhaps matches TRBD1 (6 bases). The receptor was isolated from a middle-aged man in good health and CMV-seropositive. In DNA, the CDR3 is TGTGCCAGCAGTTACCGGGGGGGCGGGTGGTCGCATTTT. Translating gives CASSYRGGGWSHF.